This TCR beta chain was documented in a study of T cells in women clearing cervical HPV infection. General study findings and limits: TRBV6-7 relative abundance averaged roughly 0.099% in cases and approximately 0.15% in controls. A classifier using richness and V gene abundances reached an AUC of under 0.9.

Between the trimmed V and J ends, which lost 3 bases and 5 bases, there was a span of 14 bases. Germline-derived CDR1 and CDR2 are DFQATT and SNEGSKA (reference sequence). CDR3 length: 14 residues. Regarding this clone: The antigen is not known. The read terminates 3 residues ahead of where the CDR3 ends, so the germline J gene completes it.

Average input was roughly 1,100 ng genomic DNA for immunoSEQ TCR beta CDR3 amplification. TCRdb's copy holds only in-frame clones and misses some; the assay was immunoSEQ multiplex PCR. Its listing shows tens of thousands of clones. This chain connects TRBV20-1 to TRBJ1-5, with D unclear. The sample taken for sequencing was blood buffy coat. This receptor was obtained from a woman between 18 and 70 years old with a cervical HPV16 infection that either progressed to CIN3+ or cleared (not recorded which). The part of the CDR3 DNA that was read is TGCAGTGCTAGCAGGTTGGCAGCCGATCAGCCC. Translation gives CSASRLAADQP. The entire CDR3 reads CSASRLAADQPQHF.